What follows describes a single T cell receptor (beta chain). Profiling relied on immunoSEQ multiplex PCR, and the TCRdb table lists in-frame clones only, not all of them. The sample consists of some 320,000 clones, around 90% of them appearing once. Individuals aged about 18 to 89 years were recruited from about two dozen US areas. Assignment of participants to cohorts was predicated upon participant-reported clinical history. For recovered donors of Cohort 3, there were two negative PCRs, clearance, or symptom resolution. The CDR3 loop spans 13 amino acids. Trimming cost V 5 bases and J 2 bases, with 9 bases left between them. The germline gives CDR1 MRHNA, CDR2 SNTAGT. This record belongs to a study of blood T cell repertoires in COVID-19. Study summary: COVID-19 samples from acute and convalescent phases originated in the United States, Italy and Spain.

This sequence originates from a man aged 60 to 75 who had recovered from COVID-19. The sequenced sample was PBMCs or T cells enriched from blood (not recorded which). The chain couples TRBV6-4 to TRBJ1-1; maybe TRBD1 (6 bases). CDR3: CASSRQANTEAFF. The CDR3 bases are TGTGCCAGCAGTAGACAGGCCAACACTGAAGCTTTCTTT.